This entry concerns a single T cell receptor (beta chain). Its specificity is unknown. Data came from immunoSEQ multiplex PCR; TCRdb stores just in-frame clones and leaves some out. The table shows tens of thousands of clones, with approximately 86% occurring only once. Cycle 7 day 1, cycle 4 day 1, and baseline were the timepoints at which blood was sampled. This sample is part of a study of OX40 agonist ivuxolimab in advanced cancers. Study-level background: The study reported partial responses in three patients: one hepatocellular carcinoma, two cutaneous melanoma.

General observations from the study: Expanded peripheral T-cell antigen specificity went undetermined. Expanded clones were, on average, more numerous among CD8+ T cells than CD4+.

Per germline, CDR1 MNHNS and CDR2 SASEGT. The V end was cut by 0 bases, the J end by 4 bases, with 12 bases between. The CDR3 sequence is 15 residues long. The V call is TRBV6-1, the J call TRBJ1-2; the D is unclear. The sample here was CD4+ or CD8+ T cells sorted from blood, taken in a trial of the OX40 agonist ivuxolimab. The TCR sequence derives from an adult with an advanced solid tumor such as melanoma, head and neck, liver or kidney cancer. The CDR3 spells CASSEALGSSYGYTF. CDR3 sequence (DNA): TGTGCCAGCAGTGAAGCGCTTGGTAGTTCCTATGGCTACACCTTC.